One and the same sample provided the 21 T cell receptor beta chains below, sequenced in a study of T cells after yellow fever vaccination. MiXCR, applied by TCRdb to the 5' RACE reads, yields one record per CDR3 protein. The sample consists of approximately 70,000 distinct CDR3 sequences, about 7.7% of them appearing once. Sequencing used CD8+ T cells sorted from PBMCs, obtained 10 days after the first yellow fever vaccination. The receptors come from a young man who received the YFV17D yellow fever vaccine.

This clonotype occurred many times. The CDR3 nucleotides read TGTGCCAGCAGCCCGCACGACAGGGGGCTAGGAGAAAAACTGTTTTTT. Amino acids: CASSPHDRGLGEKLFF. The chain combines TRBV7-9 with TRBJ1-4, with 10 bases identical to TRBD1. This CDR3 is built from 16 residues. V shed 5 bases, J shed 8 bases, and the junction held 11 bases outside the gene matches. Germline CDR1 is SEHNR and CDR2 is FQNEAQ (reference sequence).

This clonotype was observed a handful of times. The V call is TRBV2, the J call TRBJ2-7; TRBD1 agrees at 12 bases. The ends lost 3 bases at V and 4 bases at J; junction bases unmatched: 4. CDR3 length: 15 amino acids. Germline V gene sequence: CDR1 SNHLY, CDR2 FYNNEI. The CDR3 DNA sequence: TGTGCCAGCAGTGACCCGGGACAGGGGGCGTACGAGCAGTACGTC. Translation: CASSDPGQGAYEQYV.

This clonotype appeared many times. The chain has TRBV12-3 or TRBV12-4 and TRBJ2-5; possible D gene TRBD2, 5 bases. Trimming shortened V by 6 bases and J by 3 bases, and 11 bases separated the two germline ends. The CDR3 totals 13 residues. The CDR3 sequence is CASSRRGKETQYF. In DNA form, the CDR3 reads TGTGCCAGCAGCCGACGGGGAAAAGAGACCCAGTACTTC.

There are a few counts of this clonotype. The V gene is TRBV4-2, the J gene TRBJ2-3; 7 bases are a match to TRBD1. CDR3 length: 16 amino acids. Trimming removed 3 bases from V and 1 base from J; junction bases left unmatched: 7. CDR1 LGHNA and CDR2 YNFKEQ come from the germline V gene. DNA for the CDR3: TGTGCCAGCAGCCACCGGACAGGCGTCGGCACAGATACGCAGTATTTT. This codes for CASSHRTGVGTDTQYF.

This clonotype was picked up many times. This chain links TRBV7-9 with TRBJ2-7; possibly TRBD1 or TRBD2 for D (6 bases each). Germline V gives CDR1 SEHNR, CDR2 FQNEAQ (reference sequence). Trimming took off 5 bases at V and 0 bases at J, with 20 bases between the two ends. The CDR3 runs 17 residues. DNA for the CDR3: TGTGCCAGCAGCCCCGGGGGCCTTGGACTCCGCTCCTACGAGCAGTACTTC. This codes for CASSPGGLGLRSYEQYF.

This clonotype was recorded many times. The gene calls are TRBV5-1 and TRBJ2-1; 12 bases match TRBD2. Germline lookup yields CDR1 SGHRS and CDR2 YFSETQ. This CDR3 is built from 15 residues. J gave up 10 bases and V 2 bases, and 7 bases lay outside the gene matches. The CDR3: CASSFPSGGAQEQFF. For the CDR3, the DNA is TGCGCCAGCAGCTTCCCTAGCGGGGGGGCCCAGGAGCAGTTCTTC.

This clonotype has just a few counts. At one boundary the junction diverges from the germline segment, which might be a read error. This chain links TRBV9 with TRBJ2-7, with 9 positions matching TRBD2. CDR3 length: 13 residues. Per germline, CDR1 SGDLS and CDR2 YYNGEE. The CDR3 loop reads CASSSGTSYEQYF. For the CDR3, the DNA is TGCGCCAGCAGCTCAGGGACTAGCTATGAGCAGTACTTC.

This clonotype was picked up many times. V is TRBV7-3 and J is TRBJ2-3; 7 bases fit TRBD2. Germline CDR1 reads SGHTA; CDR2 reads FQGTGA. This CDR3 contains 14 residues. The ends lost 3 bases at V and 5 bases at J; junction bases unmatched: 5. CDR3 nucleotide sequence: TGTGCCAGCAGCTTGTCATGGGGGGGAGATACGCAGTATTTT. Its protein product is CASSLSWGGDTQYF.

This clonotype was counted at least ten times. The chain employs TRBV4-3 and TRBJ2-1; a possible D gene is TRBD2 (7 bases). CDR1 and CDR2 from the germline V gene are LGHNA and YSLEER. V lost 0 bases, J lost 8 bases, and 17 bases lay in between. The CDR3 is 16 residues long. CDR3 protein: CASSQDWGGGGDEQFF. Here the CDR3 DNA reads TGCGCCAGCAGCCAAGATTGGGGGGGCGGTGGGGATGAGCAGTTCTTC.

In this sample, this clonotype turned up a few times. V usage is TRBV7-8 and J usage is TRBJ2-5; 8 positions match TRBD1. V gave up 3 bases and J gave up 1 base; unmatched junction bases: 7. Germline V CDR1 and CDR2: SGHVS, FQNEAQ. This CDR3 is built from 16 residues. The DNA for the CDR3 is TGTGCCAGCAGCTTCCGGGACAGGCTATTCCAAGAGACCCAGTACTTC. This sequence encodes CASSFRDRLFQETQYF.

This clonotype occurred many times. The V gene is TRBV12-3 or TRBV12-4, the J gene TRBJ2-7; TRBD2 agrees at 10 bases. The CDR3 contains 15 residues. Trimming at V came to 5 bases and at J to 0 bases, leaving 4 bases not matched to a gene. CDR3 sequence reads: CASSPLAGSSYEQYF. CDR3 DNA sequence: TGTGCCAGCAGTCCACTAGCGGGGAGCTCCTACGAGCAGTACTTC.

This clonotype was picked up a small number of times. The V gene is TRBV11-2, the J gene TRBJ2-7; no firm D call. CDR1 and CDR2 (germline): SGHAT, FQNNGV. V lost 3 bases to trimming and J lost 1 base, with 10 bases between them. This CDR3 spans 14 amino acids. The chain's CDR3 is CASSFHSSSYEQYF. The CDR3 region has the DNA TGTGCCAGCAGCTTCCACAGTAGTTCCTACGAGCAGTACTTC.

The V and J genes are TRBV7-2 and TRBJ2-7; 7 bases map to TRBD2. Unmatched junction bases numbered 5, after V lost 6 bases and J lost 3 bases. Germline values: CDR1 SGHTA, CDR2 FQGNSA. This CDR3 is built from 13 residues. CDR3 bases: TGTGCCAGCAGGCCCACTAGCGACTACGAGCAGTACTTC. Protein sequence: CASRPTSDYEQYF.

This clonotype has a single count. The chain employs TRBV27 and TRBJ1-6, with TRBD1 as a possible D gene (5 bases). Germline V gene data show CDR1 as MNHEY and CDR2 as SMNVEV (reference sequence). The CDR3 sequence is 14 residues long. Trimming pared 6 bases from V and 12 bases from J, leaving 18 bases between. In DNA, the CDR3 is TGTGCCAGCAGCGACGTGGCAGGGATTGAACCCCTCCACTTT. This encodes CASSDVAGIEPLHF.

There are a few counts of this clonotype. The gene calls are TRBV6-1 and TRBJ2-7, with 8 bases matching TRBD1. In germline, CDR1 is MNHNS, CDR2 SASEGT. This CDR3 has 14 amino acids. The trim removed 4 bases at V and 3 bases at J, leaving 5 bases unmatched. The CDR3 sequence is CASSAYRGNYEQYF. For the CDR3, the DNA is TGTGCCAGCAGTGCCTACAGGGGGAACTACGAGCAGTACTTC.

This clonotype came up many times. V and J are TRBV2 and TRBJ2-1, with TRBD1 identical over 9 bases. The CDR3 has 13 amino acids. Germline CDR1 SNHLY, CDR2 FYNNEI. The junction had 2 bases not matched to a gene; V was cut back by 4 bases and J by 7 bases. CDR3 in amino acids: CASSGGTGNEQFF. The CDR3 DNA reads TGTGCCAGCAGTGGGGGGACAGGGAATGAGCAGTTCTTC.

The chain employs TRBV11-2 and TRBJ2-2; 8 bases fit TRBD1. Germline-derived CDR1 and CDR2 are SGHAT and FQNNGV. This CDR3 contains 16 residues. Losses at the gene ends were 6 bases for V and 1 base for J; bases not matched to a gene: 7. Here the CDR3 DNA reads TGTGCCAGCAGTCGGACCGGGACAGGGAACACCGGGGAGCTGTTTTTT. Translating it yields CASSRTGTGNTGELFF.

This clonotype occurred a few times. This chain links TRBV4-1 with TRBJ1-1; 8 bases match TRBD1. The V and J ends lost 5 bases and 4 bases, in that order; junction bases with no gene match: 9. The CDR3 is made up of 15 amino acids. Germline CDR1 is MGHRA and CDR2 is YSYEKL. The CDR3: CASSDFRQGSTEAFF. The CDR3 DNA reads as TGCGCCAGCAGCGATTTCCGACAGGGGAGCACTGAAGCTTTCTTT.

The CDR3 loop reads CASGPGLIFYEQYV. The CDR3 DNA sequence: TGTGCCAGCGGCCCGGGGCTAATCTTCTACGAGCAGTACGTC. The V and J genes are TRBV4-2 and TRBJ2-7, with D perhaps TRBD1 or TRBD2 (5 bases each). Trimming removed 8 bases from V and 3 bases from J, with 17 bases in between. Germline V gene lookup returns CDR1 LGHNA and CDR2 YNFKEQ. The CDR3 consists of 14 residues.

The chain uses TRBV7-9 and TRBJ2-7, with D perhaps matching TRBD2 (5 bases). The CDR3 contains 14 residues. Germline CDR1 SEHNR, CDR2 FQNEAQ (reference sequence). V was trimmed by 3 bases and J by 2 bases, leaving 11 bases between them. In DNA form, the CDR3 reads TGTGCCAGCAGCTTGGACTCCCAGCCCTACGAGCAGTACTTC. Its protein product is CASSLDSQPYEQYF.

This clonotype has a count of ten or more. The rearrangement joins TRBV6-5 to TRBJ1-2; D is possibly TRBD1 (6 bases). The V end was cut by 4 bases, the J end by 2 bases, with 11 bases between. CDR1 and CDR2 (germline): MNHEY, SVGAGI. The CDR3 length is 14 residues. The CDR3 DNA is TGTGCCAGCAGTTGGGACAACGAAAACTATGGCTACACCTTC. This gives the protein CASSWDNENYGYTF.